A single sample is the source of the 20 T cell receptor beta chains below, sequenced in a study of blood T cell repertoires in COVID-19. The protocol was immunoSEQ multiplex PCR, while the TCRdb copy is restricted to in-frame clones and leaves out a portion. The sample contains more than 65,000 clones, 80% to 90% of which appear only once. Sequencing was done on a sample of peripheral blood. Source of these receptors: a woman aged 45-60 years with acute or convalescent COVID-19.

V is TRBV3-1 (or the pseudogene TRBV3-2) and J is TRBJ1-1, with TRBD1 identical over 8 bases. This CDR3 has 15 amino acids. Germline loops: CDR1 LGHDT, CDR2 YNNKEL (reference sequence). After removal of 3 bases from V and 7 bases from J, the junction contained 10 bases not matched to a gene. The CDR3 DNA sequence: TGTGCCAGCAGCCATAGGGACAGGTCGACCTTTGAAGCTTTCTTT. Encoded protein: CASSHRDRSTFEAFF.

The CDR3 nucleotides read TGTGCCAGCCTTAGGGTAGGGGGCACAGATACGCAGTATTTT. Translation gives CASLRVGGTDTQYF. The V and J genes are TRBV6-5 and TRBJ2-3, with D possibly being TRBD1 (5 bases). The V end lost 8 bases, the J end lost 1 base, and 13 bases lay between the germline ends. Germline V gene data show CDR1 as MNHEY and CDR2 as SVGAGI. This CDR3 region has 14 residues.

The chain combines TRBV7-9 with TRBJ2-1, with 9 bases identical to TRBD1. V dropped 3 bases and J dropped 3; count of bases not matched to a gene: 12. Germline-derived CDR1 and CDR2 are SEHNR and FQNEAQ (reference sequence). The CDR3 totals 18 residues. CDR3 coding DNA: TGTGCCAGCAGCTTCGACAGGGGGGCCCCAGAAAACTACAATGAGCAGTTCTTC. Protein sequence: CASSFDRGAPENYNEQFF.

This clone was seen just once. V gene TRBV27 combines with J gene TRBJ1-1; D is uncertain. Germline CDR1 MNHEY, CDR2 SMNVEV (reference sequence). The CDR3 spans 11 residues. Trimming pared 9 bases from V and 0 bases from J, leaving 5 bases between. The CDR3 protein is CASRVNTEAFF. CDR3 DNA sequence: TGTGCCAGTCGTGTGAACACTGAAGCTTTCTTT.

This sequence joins TRBV10-1 and TRBJ2-1; 11 bases map to TRBD2. The CDR3 loop spans 16 amino acids. Trimming removed 0 bases from V and 3 bases from J; junction bases left unmatched: 1. Per the germline V gene, CDR1 is WNHNN and CDR2 is SYGVQD (reference sequence). The CDR3 DNA follows: TGCGCCAGCAGTGAGTCCGGACTAGCGGGCTACAATGAGCAGTTCTTC. It yields the protein CASSESGLAGYNEQFF.

The chain employs TRBV30 and TRBJ1-5; D gene unclear. Trimming pared 5 bases from V and 6 bases from J, leaving 17 bases between. Germline V gene lookup returns CDR1 GTSNPN and CDR2 SVGIG (reference sequence). The CDR3 is made up of 14 amino acids. DNA of the CDR3: TGTGCCTGGGGTTCCGGACTAATGGGTCAGCCCCAGCATTTT. This sequence encodes CAWGSGLMGQPQHF.

The rearrangement joins TRBV18 to TRBJ1-2; D not certain. Trimming took 3 bases from V and 8 from J, leaving 16 bases between them. The CDR3 consists of 14 residues. Germline V CDR1 and CDR2: KGHSH, LQKENI. The CDR3: CASSPPSYVGGYTF. The CDR3 DNA reads as TGTGCCAGCTCACCCCCCTCTTATGTGGGCGGCTACACCTTC.

The J gene is TRBJ1-1, the V gene TRBV3-1 (or the pseudogene TRBV3-2); D is ambiguous. V lost 5 bases and J 11 bases, leaving 18 bases between the germline ends. Germline loops: CDR1 LGHDT, CDR2 YNNKEL (reference sequence). The CDR3 is 13 amino acids. The CDR3 region is CASSEHTPTLAFF. The CDR3 DNA reads TGTGCCAGCAGCGAACATACTCCGACACTCGCTTTCTTT.

This clone has more than one count but fewer than ten. The chain carries TRBV12-3 or TRBV12-4 and TRBJ1-1, with D unclear. The CDR3 consists of 13 residues. V shed 6 bases and J shed 5 bases, with 13 bases lying between them. The CDR3 coding sequence is TGTGCCAGCAGCTTGGGCCCCCAAACTGAAGCTTTCTTT. Translated, it gives CASSLGPQTEAFF.

This clone came up a few times. CDR3 bases: TGTGCCAGCAGTTTAAGGAGGGACACAGATACGCAGTATTTT. As protein: CASSLRRDTDTQYF. The chain carries TRBV6-5 and TRBJ2-3; D may be TRBD2 (6 bases). Between the trimmed V and J ends, which lost 4 bases and 2 bases, there was a span of 10 bases. CDR3 length: 14 amino acids. The germline gives CDR1 MNHEY, CDR2 SVGAGI.

This chain uses TRBV27 with TRBJ2-7, with 10 bases fitting TRBD2. The ends lost 5 bases at V and 0 bases at J; junction bases unmatched: 4. Germline lookup yields CDR1 MNHEY and CDR2 SMNVEV (reference sequence). The CDR3 is 15 amino acids. CDR3: CASSDLAGVSYEQYF. CDR3 in DNA: TGTGCCAGCAGTGACCTAGCGGGGGTCTCCTACGAGCAGTACTTC.

The genes are TRBV4-1 and TRBJ1-2; possibly TRBD1 for D (5 bases). CDR3 length: 16 amino acids. The germline V gene has CDR1 MGHRA and CDR2 YSYEKL. V was clipped by 1 base and J by 8 bases, with 20 bases between them. Written as DNA, the CDR3 is TGCGCCAGCAGCCAAGGTCCAGGGATACTTTCTGGGGGCTACACCTTC. Protein: CASSQGPGILSGGYTF.

This clone was observed a few times. The CDR3 reads CASSFWTETYNEQFF. The CDR3, as DNA: TGTGCCAGCAGTTTTTGGACAGAAACCTACAATGAGCAGTTCTTC. The rearrangement links TRBV28 to TRBJ2-1, with a tentative D call TRBD1 (6 bases). The CDR3 is 15 residues long. Germline CDR1 and CDR2: MDHEN and SYDVKM. Trimming took off 3 bases at V and 2 bases at J, with 11 bases between the two ends.

The rearrangement links TRBV24-1 to TRBJ1-2, with D possibly matching TRBD1 (6 bases). The CDR3 runs 15 residues. The V end was cut by 4 bases, the J end by 5 bases, with 16 bases between. Germline CDR1 KGHDR, CDR2 SFDVKD. The DNA of the CDR3 is TGTGCCACCAGTGACCCCAGCGGACAGCTTTATGGCTACACCTTC. This sequence encodes CATSDPSGQLYGYTF.

The CDR3 loop is CASRELEREQYF. CDR3 coding DNA: TGTGCCAGCAGAGAACTAGAACGCGAGCAGTACTTC. The chain couples TRBV2 to TRBJ2-7; D might be TRBD2 (5 bases). CDR1 and CDR2 from the germline V gene are SNHLY and FYNNEI. The V gene lost 6 bases and the J gene lost 6 bases, with 12 bases spanning the gap. CDR3 length: 12 amino acids.

The J gene is TRBJ2-3, the V gene TRBV13; 8 bases agree with TRBD1. Looked up from germline, CDR1 is PRHDT and CDR2 is FYEKMQ (reference sequence). The CDR3 spans 15 residues. The ends lost 5 bases at V and 1 base at J; junction bases unmatched: 5. CDR3 loop: CASSGRDRRTDTQYF. The DNA of the CDR3 is TGTGCCAGCAGCGGGCGGGACAGGCGCACAGATACGCAGTATTTT.

The rearrangement joins TRBV7-8 to TRBJ1-6; no clear D gene. Germline values: CDR1 SGHVS, CDR2 FQNEAQ. The CDR3 loop spans 15 amino acids. V lost 5 bases and J 4 bases, leaving 12 bases between the germline ends. Here the CDR3 DNA reads TGTGCCAGCAGCGAGCGGCTTTTTTATAATTCACCCCTCCACTTT. Amino acid sequence: CASSERLFYNSPLHF.

The chain combines TRBV28 with TRBJ2-7; the D is unclear. CDR1 and CDR2 (germline): MDHEN, SYDVKM. The V gene lost 3 bases and the J gene lost 6 bases, with 18 bases spanning the gap. The CDR3 runs 15 residues. CDR3 DNA sequence: TGTGCCAGCAGTTTTGTTGTGGCAATGCCCGCCGAGCAGTACTTC. Translated: CASSFVVAMPAEQYF. The whole variable domain, filled in from reference TRBV28 and TRBJ2-7, reads DVKVTQSSRYLVKRTGEKVFLECVQDMDHENMFWYRQDPGLGLRLIYFSYDVKMKEKGDIPEGYSVSREKKERFSLILESASTNQTSMYLCASSFVVAMPAEQYFGPGTRLTVT.

The rearrangement links TRBV30 to TRBJ1-2; the D gene is possibly TRBD1 (5 bases). CDR3 length: 11 residues. The germline V and J ends were trimmed by 0 bases and 7 bases, with 6 bases remaining between them. Germline lookup yields CDR1 GTSNPN and CDR2 SVGIG (reference sequence). This CDR3 reads CAWSVGGGYTF. Written as DNA, the CDR3 is TGTGCCTGGAGTGTGGGGGGTGGCTACACCTTC.

V gene TRBV21-1 combines with J gene TRBJ2-7; the table's D call of TRBD1 was not tested on the DNA. TRBV21-1 is a pseudogene segment. There are 14 residues in the CDR3. This chain's CDR3 is CASSSQVRTYEQYF. The CDR3 DNA sequence: TGTGCCAGCAGCTCACAGGTGAGGACCTACGAGCAGTACTTC.